This T cell receptor beta chain came from a study of T cell responses to AZD1222 COVID-19 vaccine. Study conclusions and caveats: Most donors were white British, females outnumbered males, and clonal diversity was possibly underestimated. No repertoire was sampled before or during the peak T cell response, only after it.

On this clone: Its antigen is still unknown.

Clones were sequenced by immunoSEQ multiplex PCR, and TCRdb holds only the in-frame ones, with some missing. The table has about 140,000 clones, roughly 89% seen once; the top ten hold 7.5%. The V gene end was trimmed by 4 bases and the J gene end by 5 bases; junction bases not matched to a gene: 7. CDR3 length equals 15 residues. From germline, CDR1 is SGDLS and CDR2 YYNGEE. The genes are TRBV9 and TRBJ2-1; TRBD2 aligns across 9 bases. Specimen: peripheral blood, collected 28 days after the second dose of the MenACWY control vaccine. This receptor was identified in an adult who received the MenACWY meningococcal vaccine as a control. The CDR3 is CASSPGASGDNEQFF. The CDR3 DNA sequence: TGTGCCAGCAGCCCAGGGGCTAGCGGGGACAATGAGCAGTTCTTC.